The rows below give T cell receptor beta chains drawn from one sample of a study of T cells after somatic rescue of genetic block. Sequencing used immunoSEQ multiplex PCR; TCRdb keeps in-frame clones, though not all of them. In the table there are more than 65,000 clones, roughly 88% of which are singletons. The sample taken for sequencing was peripheral blood mononuclear cells (PBMCs). The receptor set was obtained from a man aged 25-40 years. Each CDR3 is given with its conserved first and last residue. A D gene is named only where the DNA matches it firmly. Clone sizes are given selectively: once, few, many, or a class where the clone is expanded.

cdr3_nt cdr3_aa j_call clone_size d_call v_call
TGTGCCAGCACCCCACTAGGTTTCTATGGCTACACCTTC CASTPLGFYGYTF TRBJ1-2 . . TRBV6-1
TGTGCCAGTAGTCTAGGGCGGGAGGCTCGTGGGAGAGATACGCAGTATTTT CASSLGREARGRDTQYF TRBJ2-3 . TRBD2 TRBV19
TGTGCCAGTAGTACCGACAGGGGAACGGGTCAGCCCCAGCATTTT CASSTDRGTGQPQHF TRBJ1-5 . TRBD1 TRBV19
TGTGCCAGCAGTTTATCCGTCAGGGGTACCTACGAGCAGTACTTC CASSLSVRGTYEQYF TRBJ2-7 . . TRBV27
TGCAGCGTCGCCGGGTGGGGGCCTGAAGCTTTCTTT CSVAGWGPEAFF TRBJ1-1 few . TRBV29-1
TGTGCCAGCAGCTCCCGGACAGGGGGTTGGGCAGATACGCAGTATTTT CASSSRTGGWADTQYF TRBJ2-3 . TRBD1 TRBV11-2
TGTGCCAGCAGTCTCTGGACTGGATACAATGAGCAGTTCTTC CASSLWTGYNEQFF TRBJ2-1 once . TRBV28
TGTGCCAGCAGACGACAGGGCCACAATGAGCAGTTCTTC CASRRQGHNEQFF TRBJ2-1 . TRBD1 TRBV7-9
TGTGCCAGCTCACCCGGCGTCGGCAATCAGCCCCAGCATTTT CASSPGVGNQPQHF TRBJ1-5 . . TRBV18
TGTGCCAGCAGCCAACTATTGACAGGGGCCTACGAGCAGTACTTC CASSQLLTGAYEQYF TRBJ2-7 . TRBD1 TRBV14
TGTGCCAGCAGCATTCGGACGGGGAACACTGAAGCTTTCTTT CASSIRTGNTEAFF TRBJ1-1 . . TRBV7-9
TGTGCCAGCAGGCGGGGACAGGGGGCGTACGAGCAGTACTTC CASRRGQGAYEQYF TRBJ2-7 . TRBD1 TRBV28
TGCGCCAGCAGCCAAGAGGCAGGGATGGGCAATCAGCCCCAGCATTTT CASSQEAGMGNQPQHF TRBJ1-5 . . TRBV4-1
TGTGCCAGCAGCCGTAGCGGGGGTCTATCCTACAATGAGCAGTTCTTC CASSRSGGLSYNEQFF TRBJ2-1 . TRBD2 TRBV13
TGTGCCAGCTCACCAACAGAAGCGGAAAAACTGTTTTTT CASSPTEAEKLFF TRBJ1-4 . . TRBV18
TGCGCCAGCAGCCCCCCCCTTGGGCTAGGGAACACCATATATTTT CASSPPLGLGNTIYF TRBJ1-3 . . TRBV4-1
TGTGCCAGCAGCTCCGGACTAGCGGCCATCCAAGAGACCCAGTACTTC CASSSGLAAIQETQYF TRBJ2-5 . TRBD2 TRBV13
TGCGCCAGCAGCCAAGCTACGGGAGGAATATATGAGCAGTTCTTC CASSQATGGIYEQFF TRBJ2-1 . TRBD2 TRBV4-1
TGCGCCAGCAGCCCGGGACAGGCCGACTATGGCTACACCTTC CASSPGQADYGYTF TRBJ1-2 . TRBD1 TRBV5-1
TGTGCCAGCAGCTTAGGGCAGGGGAACGAGCAGTACTTC CASSLGQGNEQYF TRBJ2-7 . . TRBV7-6
TGTGCCTGGAGTGTACGAGGGAGCTCCTACAATGAGCAGTTCTTC CAWSVRGSSYNEQFF TRBJ2-1 . . TRBV30
TGTGCCATCAGTCCGACCCCTGGGGAGACCCAGTACTTC CAISPTPGETQYF TRBJ2-5 . . TRBV10-3
TGTGCCAGCAGCAACCGGGACAGGGCTTTGCGGGAGCAGTACTTC CASSNRDRALREQYF TRBJ2-7 . TRBD1 TRBV7-8
TGCAGCGTTGAGGGGGACGGGGAGACCCAGTACTTC CSVEGDGETQYF TRBJ2-5 . . TRBV29-1
TGTGCCAGCAGCTTAGATGGGCCACGCAACACTGAAGCTTTCTTT CASSLDGPRNTEAFF TRBJ1-1 . . TRBV7-2
TGTGCCAGCAGATTCAGCCAGGGGGTAACCGGGGAGCTGTTTTTT CASRFSQGVTGELFF TRBJ2-2 . TRBD1 TRBV27
TGTGCCAGTAGTACTAGTCCCGGGACAGGGTCGGCCGGGGAGCTGTTTTTT CASSTSPGTGSAGELFF TRBJ2-2 . TRBD1 TRBV19
TGTGCCAGCAGCGACGGGGGGAGCTCCTACAATGAGCAGTTCTTC CASSDGGSSYNEQFF TRBJ2-1 once TRBD2 TRBV9
TGTGCCAGCAGCGGGGTTGACGGCACAGATACGCAGTATTTT CASSGVDGTDTQYF TRBJ2-3 . . TRBV2
TGTGCCAGCAGCTTAGATTTGCGGGGGGGGACTCCGGAGCAGTTCTTC CASSLDLRGGTPEQFF TRBJ2-1 . TRBD2 TRBV11-3
TGTGCCTGGAGTGAGAGAGAGCAGTTCTTC CAWSEREQFF TRBJ2-1 . . TRBV30
TGTGCCAGCAACCGAAGCGGGGGACAGCCCCAGCATTTT CASNRSGGQPQHF TRBJ1-5 . . TRBV6-1
TGTGCCAGCGAGGGGGGAACAGCACAAGAGACCCAGTACTTC CASEGGTAQETQYF TRBJ2-5 . . TRBV6-1
TGTGCCAGCAGTTTATCCTCAGGGGAAGTACGGAATGAGCAGTTCTTC CASSLSSGEVRNEQFF TRBJ2-1 . . TRBV27
TGCGCCAGCAGCCCGTTGGGACAGAAAGAGACCCAGTACTTC CASSPLGQKETQYF TRBJ2-5 . TRBD1 TRBV5-1
TGCGCCAGCAGCCAAGGAGAGGGGTCCTACGAGCAGTACTTC CASSQGEGSYEQYF TRBJ2-7 . . TRBV4-3
TGCGCCAGCAGCGTTGACGGGGGGAGAGACACCGGGGAGCTGTTTTTT CASSVDGGRDTGELFF TRBJ2-2 . TRBD2 TRBV5-1
TGCGCCAGCAGCCGCGGCTTGACCTCCGATCAGGATGGCTACACCTTC CASSRGLTSDQDGYTF TRBJ1-2 . . TRBV4-1
TGTGCCAGTAGTATAGGAGGAAGGGGGAGAAATCAGCCCCAGCATTTT CASSIGGRGRNQPQHF TRBJ1-5 . . TRBV19
TGTGCCAGCAGCCTGGGGACTGAAGCTTTCTTT CASSLGTEAFF TRBJ1-1 . . TRBV4-2
TGTGCCATCAGTGAGGATAAAGGGACTCCCGCCCCCTTT CAISEDKGTPAPF TRBJ1-1 few . TRBV10-3
TGTGCTAGTGGTCCCGGGACTAGCGGGAGGGCAATCGGCACAGATACGCAGTATTTT CASGPGTSGRAIGTDTQYF TRBJ2-3 . TRBD2 TRBV12-5
TGTGCCAGCAGCTTATCTCCCACGTACGAGCAGTACTTC CASSLSPTYEQYF TRBJ2-7 . . TRBV11-2
TGTGCCAGCAGTCCTGGACAGACATCAAGGGAGCAGTACTTC CASSPGQTSREQYF TRBJ2-7 . . TRBV6-5
TGTGCCAGCAGTTTACGGGGACTAGCGGGAGTTTCCGGGGAGCTGTTTTTT CASSLRGLAGVSGELFF TRBJ2-2 . TRBD2 TRBV27
TGTGCCAGCAGCTTTGCACAGGGTCCGTACGAGCAGTACTTC CASSFAQGPYEQYF TRBJ2-7 . . TRBV11-2
TGTGCCAGCAGTGCGCGGACAGGAGGCTACGAGCAGTACTTC CASSARTGGYEQYF TRBJ2-7 . TRBD1 TRBV6-1
TGTGCCAGCAGCTTACTCTACGAGCAGTACTTC CASSLLYEQYF TRBJ2-7 . . TRBV11-2
TGTGCCAGCAGCTTAGGTGCGGGAGGGTACGAGCAGTACTTC CASSLGAGGYEQYF TRBJ2-7 . TRBD2 TRBV7-8
TGCGCCAGCAGCCAAGAAGGGCAGGGCAACGGGGAGCTGTTTTTT CASSQEGQGNGELFF TRBJ2-2 . . TRBV4-1
TGTGCCAGCAGCTTGTATTACGGGACAGGGAACACTGAAGCTTTCTTT CASSLYYGTGNTEAFF TRBJ1-1 . TRBD1 TRBV5-6
TGTGCCAGCAGCCCGACAGGGTATGCCGGGGCCAACGTCCTGACTTTC CASSPTGYAGANVLTF TRBJ2-6 . TRBD1 TRBV14
TGTGCCAGCAGTTTTGGCGGGGGCGCAGGGTATGGCTACACCTTC CASSFGGGAGYGYTF TRBJ1-2 . . TRBV28
TGTGCCAGTACCACCCGGTGGGTGAATAGCAATCAGCCCCAGCATTTT CASTTRWVNSNQPQHF TRBJ1-5 . . TRBV19
TGCGCCAGCAGCCACACGCAGGGGTCCGAGCAGTACTTC CASSHTQGSEQYF TRBJ2-7 few . TRBV4-3
TGTGCCAGTAGTATATTTGCGGGGCTAGGCGGGGAGCTGTTTTTT CASSIFAGLGGELFF TRBJ2-2 . . TRBV19
TGTGCCAGTAGTCCCGGTAGTAGCTCTGGGGCCAACGTCCTGACTTTC CASSPGSSSGANVLTF TRBJ2-6 . . TRBV19
TGTGCCAGCAGCTTAGGCCGGGGACAGGGTTACAATGAGCAGTTCTTC CASSLGRGQGYNEQFF TRBJ2-1 . TRBD1 TRBV13